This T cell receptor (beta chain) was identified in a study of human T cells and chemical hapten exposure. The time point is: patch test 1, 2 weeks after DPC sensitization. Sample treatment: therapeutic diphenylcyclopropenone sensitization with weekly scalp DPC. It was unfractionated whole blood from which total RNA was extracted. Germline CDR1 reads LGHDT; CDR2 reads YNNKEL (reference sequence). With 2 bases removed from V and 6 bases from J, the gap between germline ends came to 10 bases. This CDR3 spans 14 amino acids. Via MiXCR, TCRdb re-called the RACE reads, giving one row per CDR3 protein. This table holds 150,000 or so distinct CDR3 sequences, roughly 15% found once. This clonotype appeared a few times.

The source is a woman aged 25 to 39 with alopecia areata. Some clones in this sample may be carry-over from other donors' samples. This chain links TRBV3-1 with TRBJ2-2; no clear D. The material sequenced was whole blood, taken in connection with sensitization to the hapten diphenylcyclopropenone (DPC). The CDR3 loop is CASSQPRPAGELFF. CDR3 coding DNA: TGTGCCAGCAGCCAACCAAGACCGGCCGGGGAGCTGTTTTTT.